This TCR beta chain was profiled in a study of blood T cells in healthy people across ages. This clonotype has only a few counts. The antigen is unknown. Alongside a J-beta primer mix, a sample-barcoded 5' primer served in a second PCR lasting about 7 to 11 cycles. Each CDR3 protein gets one entry after TCRdb re-called the 5' RACE reads with MiXCR. The sample lists 1.4 million to 1.5 million distinct CDR3 sequences, 40% to 50% seen once, with 7% to 9.5% in the top ten. General study results and limits: Expanded clonotype shifts may have been confounded, as the donors had an unknown CMV status.

V shed 6 bases and J shed 4 bases, with 10 bases lying between them. The CDR3 is 13 amino acids. Germline loops: CDR1 LGHDT, CDR2 YNNKEL (reference sequence). The J gene is TRBJ2-1, the V gene TRBV3-1; no clear D. The origin of this receptor is a young woman in good health. The material sequenced was blood. CDR3 amino acids: CASSSLGYNEQFF. The DNA for the CDR3 is TGTGCCAGCAGTTCATTGGGATACAATGAGCAGTTCTTC.